These 7 T cell receptor beta chains were sequenced from one sample in a study of T cell repertoires in cytomegalovirus infection. TCRdb analysed the reads with MiXCR anew, one entry per CDR3 protein. This table has approximately 490,000 distinct CDR3 sequences, about 11% appearing once. The sequencing sample was made of PBMCs. These receptors originate from a human donor in good health (CMV status not recorded). Some clones in this sample may be carry-over from other donors' samples.

This clonotype was recorded at least ten times. This chain links TRBV7-7 with TRBJ1-1; a possible D gene is TRBD1 (5 bases). Trimming shortened V by 5 bases and J by 2 bases, and 9 bases separated the two germline ends. This CDR3 contains 13 residues. CDR1 and CDR2 from the germline V gene are SSHAT and FNYEAQ (reference sequence). In DNA, the CDR3 is TGTGCCAGCAGCATGACAGCCAACACTGAAGCTTTCTTT. It is translated as CASSMTANTEAFF. Variable domain in full (rest from reference TRBV7-7 and TRBJ1-1): GAGVSQSPRYKVTKRGQDVTLRCDPISSHATLYWYQQALGQGPEFLTYFNYEAQPDKSGLPSDRFSAERPEGSISTLTIQRTEQRDSAMYRCASSMTANTEAFFGQGTRLTVV.

Comments on this clonotype: Given a much more abundant clone one base away, this may be a read error. The chain employs TRBV29-1 and TRBJ2-4, with 9 positions matching TRBD2. Germline values: CDR1 SQVTM, CDR2 ANQGSEA. The CDR3 is 14 residues long. In nucleotides, the CDR3 is TGCAGCGTTGTCCCTAGCGGGGCTAAAAACATTCGGTACTTC. Translating it yields CSVVPSGAKNIRYF.

This clonotype was counted ten times or more. This rearrangement joins TRBV7-2 to TRBJ2-7; 10 nucleotides align to TRBD2. The CDR3 spans 16 residues. Germline values: CDR1 SGHTA, CDR2 FQGNSA. V shed 6 bases, J shed 3 bases, and the junction held 11 bases outside the gene matches. The CDR3 nucleotides read TGTGCCAGCAGTCCACCTCTAGCGGGAGCTTTCTACGAGCAGTACTTC. Encoded protein: CASSPPLAGAFYEQYF.

Points on this clonotype: Just one base apart from a much larger clone, this may be a read error. The chain links TRBV4-1 to TRBJ2-7; D is uncertain. V lost 0 bases and J lost 7, with 13 bases in between. Per the germline V gene, CDR1 is MGHRA and CDR2 is YSYEKL. The CDR3 is 14 amino acids. The CDR3 loop is CASSQDLGPIEQYF. The CDR3 DNA is TGCGCCAGCAGCCAAGATTTAGGGCCTATTGAGCAGTACTTC.

The table lists this clonotype with many counts. The chain combines TRBV19 with TRBJ2-3; 12 positions match TRBD2. The CDR3 has 16 residues. With 3 bases clipped from V and 6 bases from J, the junction kept 7 bases outside the gene matches. Germline V gene lookup returns CDR1 LNHDA and CDR2 SQIVND (reference sequence). The CDR3 sequence is CASSMKTSGSWDTQYF. The CDR3 DNA reads as TGTGCCAGTAGTATGAAGACTAGCGGGAGTTGGGATACGCAGTATTTT.

There are many counts of this clonotype. The V gene is TRBV30, the J gene TRBJ2-3; 9 bases are a match to TRBD2. The CDR3 runs to 15 residues. Unmatched junction bases numbered 5, after V lost 2 bases and J lost 2 bases. The germline CDR1 and CDR2 sequences are GTSNPN and SVGIG (reference sequence). CDR3 region: CAWSPLAGSTDTQYF. Written as DNA, the CDR3 is TGTGCCTGGAGTCCCCTAGCGGGATCCACAGATACGCAGTATTTT.

This clonotype was counted many times. This chain connects TRBV20-1 to TRBJ1-6, with D tentatively TRBD1 (6 bases). CDR1 and CDR2 (germline): DFQATT, SNEGSKA (reference sequence). Trimming pared 3 bases from V and 6 bases from J, leaving 6 bases between. The CDR3 spans 12 residues. The CDR3 DNA follows: TGCAGTGCTAGGGACAGTAATTCACCCCTCCACTTT. Protein product: CSARDSNSPLHF.